This TCR beta chain is drawn from a study of metastatic and nonmetastatic thyroid tumors. Study outcomes and limitations: When malignant thyroid tumors were compared with benign nodules, TCR beta diversity was reportedly significantly higher in the malignant tumors. This held in both blood and tumor samples.

Details on this clone: The antigen remains undetermined. No conserved phenylalanine or tryptophan is present at the end of the CDR3, so a read error is the likely explanation.

As originally analysed: Construction of a distant-metastasis classifier for papillary thyroid cancer relied on CDR3 differences across clinicopathological groups. TCRdb used MiXCR to call clones anew from the PCR reads. What appears here as the V and J calls and clone size reflects TCRdb's work, not the paper's. The sample includes 15,000 to 20,000 clones, approximately 22% of them seen just once. Each patient went into thyroid surgery without having received any treatment. From germline, CDR1 is MDHEN and CDR2 SYDVKM. The CDR3 is 12 amino acids. V lost 4 bases to trimming and J lost 8 bases, with 11 bases between them.

Sequencing was done on a sample of tumor tissue. The chain carries TRBV28 and TRBJ1-2; possible D gene TRBD1, 5 bases. This clonotype was sampled from a male donor with papillary thyroid cancer or a benign thyroid nodule (not recorded which). Some clones in this sample may be carry-over from other donors' samples. The CDR3 is CASSCGGDGYTC. As DNA, the CDR3 is TGTGCCAGCAGTTGTGGAGGGGACGGCTACACCTGC.